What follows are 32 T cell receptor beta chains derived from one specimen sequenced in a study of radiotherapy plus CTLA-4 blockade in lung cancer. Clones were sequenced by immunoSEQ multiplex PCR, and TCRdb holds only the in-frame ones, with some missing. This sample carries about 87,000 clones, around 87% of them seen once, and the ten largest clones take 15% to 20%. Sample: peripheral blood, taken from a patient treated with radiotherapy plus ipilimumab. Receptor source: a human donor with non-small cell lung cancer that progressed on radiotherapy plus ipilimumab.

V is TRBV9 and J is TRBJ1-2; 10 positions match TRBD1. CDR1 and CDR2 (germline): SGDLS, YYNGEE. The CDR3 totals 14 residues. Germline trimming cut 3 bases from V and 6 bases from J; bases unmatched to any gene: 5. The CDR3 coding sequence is TGTGCCAGCAGCGGCCCGGGGACAGGGGATGGCTACACCTTC. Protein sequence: CASSGPGTGDGYTF.

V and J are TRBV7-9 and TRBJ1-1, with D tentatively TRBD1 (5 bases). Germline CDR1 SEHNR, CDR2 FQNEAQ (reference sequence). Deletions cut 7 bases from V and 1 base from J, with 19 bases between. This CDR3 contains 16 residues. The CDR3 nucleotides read TGTGCCAGCACCAAACCTACCCCAGGACAGAACACTGAAGCTTTCTTT. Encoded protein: CASTKPTPGQNTEAFF.

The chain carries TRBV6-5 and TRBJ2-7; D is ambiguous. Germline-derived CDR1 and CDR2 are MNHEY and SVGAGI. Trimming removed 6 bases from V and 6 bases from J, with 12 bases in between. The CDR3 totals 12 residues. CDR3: CASSPNSFEQYF. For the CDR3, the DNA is TGTGCCAGCAGCCCAAATTCGTTCGAGCAGTACTTC.

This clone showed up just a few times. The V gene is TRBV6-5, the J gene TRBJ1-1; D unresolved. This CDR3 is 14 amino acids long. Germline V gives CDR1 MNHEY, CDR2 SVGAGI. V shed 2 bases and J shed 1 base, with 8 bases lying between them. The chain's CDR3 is CASSYRATNTEAFF. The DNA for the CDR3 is TGTGCCAGCAGTTACAGGGCAACGAACACTGAAGCTTTCTTT.

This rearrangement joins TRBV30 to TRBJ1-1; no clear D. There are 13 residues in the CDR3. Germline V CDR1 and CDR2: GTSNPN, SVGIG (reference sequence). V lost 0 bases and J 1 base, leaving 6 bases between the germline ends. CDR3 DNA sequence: TGTGCCTGGAGTGTAGGGTCGAACACTGAAGCTTTCTTT. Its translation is CAWSVGSNTEAFF.

CDR3 in DNA: TGTGCCAGCAGCCCAAGGGGACTAGCGGCCTACGAGCAGTACTTC. It codes for CASSPRGLAAYEQYF. The J gene is TRBJ2-7, the V gene TRBV28; TRBD2 aligns across 11 bases. J gave up 2 bases and V 6 bases, and 6 bases lay outside the gene matches. CDR1 is MDHEN and CDR2 is SYDVKM in the germline V gene. CDR3 length equals 15 residues.

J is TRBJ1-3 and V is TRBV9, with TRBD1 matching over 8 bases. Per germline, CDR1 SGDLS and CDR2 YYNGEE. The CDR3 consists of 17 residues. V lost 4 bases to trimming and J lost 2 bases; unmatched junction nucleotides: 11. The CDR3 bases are TGTGCCAGCAGCTCCTACCTGAGACAGGGGCCTGGAAACACCATATATTTT. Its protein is CASSSYLRQGPGNTIYF.

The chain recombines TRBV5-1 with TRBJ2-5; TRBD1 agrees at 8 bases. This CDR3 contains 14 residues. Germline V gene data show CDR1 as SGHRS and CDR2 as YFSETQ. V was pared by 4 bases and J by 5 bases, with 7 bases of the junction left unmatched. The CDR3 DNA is TGCGCCAGCAGCGTGGCCCGACAGGGGGAGACCCAGTACTTC. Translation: CASSVARQGETQYF. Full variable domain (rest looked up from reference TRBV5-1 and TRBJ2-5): KAGVTQTPRYLIKTRGQQVTLSCSPISGHRSVSWYQQTPGQGLQFLFEYFSETQRNKGNFPGRFSGRQFSNSRSEMNVSTLELGDSALYLCASSVARQGETQYFGPGTRLLVL.

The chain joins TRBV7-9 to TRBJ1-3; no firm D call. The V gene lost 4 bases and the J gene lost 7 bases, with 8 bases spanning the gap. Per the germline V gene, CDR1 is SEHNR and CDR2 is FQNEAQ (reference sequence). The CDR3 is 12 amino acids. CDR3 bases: TGTGCCAGCAGCTCCCTGCGGAACACCATATATTTT. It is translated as CASSSLRNTIYF.

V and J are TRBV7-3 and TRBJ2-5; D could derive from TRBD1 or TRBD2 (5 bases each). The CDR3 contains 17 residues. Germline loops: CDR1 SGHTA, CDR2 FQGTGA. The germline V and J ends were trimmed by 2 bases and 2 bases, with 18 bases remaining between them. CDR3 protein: CASSLGAPDSGQETQYF. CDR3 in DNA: TGTGCCAGCAGCTTAGGGGCCCCCGACTCGGGGCAAGAGACCCAGTACTTC.

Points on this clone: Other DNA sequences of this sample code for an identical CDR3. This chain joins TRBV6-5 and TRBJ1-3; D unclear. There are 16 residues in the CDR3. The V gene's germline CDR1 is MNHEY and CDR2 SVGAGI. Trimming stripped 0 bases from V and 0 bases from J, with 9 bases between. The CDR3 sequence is CASSYSRGNSGNTIYF. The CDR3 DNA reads TGTGCCAGCAGTTACTCGAGAGGAAACTCTGGAAACACCATATATTTT.

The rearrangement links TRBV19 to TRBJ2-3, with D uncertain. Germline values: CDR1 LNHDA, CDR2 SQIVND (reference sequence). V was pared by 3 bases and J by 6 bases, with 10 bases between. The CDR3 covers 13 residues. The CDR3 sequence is CASSMVGLDTQYF. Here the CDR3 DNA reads TGTGCCAGTAGTATGGTGGGTTTGGATACGCAGTATTTT. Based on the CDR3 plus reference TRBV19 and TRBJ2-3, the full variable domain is DGGITQSPKYLFRKEGQNVTLSCEQNLNHDAMYWYRQDPGQGLRLIYYSQIVNDFQKGDIAEGYSVSREKKESFPLTVTSAQKNPTAFYLCASSMVGLDTQYFGPGTRLTVL.

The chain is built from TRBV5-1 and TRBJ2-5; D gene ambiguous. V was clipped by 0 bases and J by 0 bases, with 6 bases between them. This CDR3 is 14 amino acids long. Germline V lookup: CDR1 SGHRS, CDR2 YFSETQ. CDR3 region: CASSLDSYQETQYF. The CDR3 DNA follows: TGCGCCAGCAGCTTGGATTCGTACCAAGAGACCCAGTACTTC.

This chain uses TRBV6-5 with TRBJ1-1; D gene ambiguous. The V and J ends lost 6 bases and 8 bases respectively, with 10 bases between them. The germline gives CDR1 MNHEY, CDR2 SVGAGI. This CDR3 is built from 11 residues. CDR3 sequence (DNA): TGTGCCAGCAGCTGGGGAGGGGAAGCTTTCTTT. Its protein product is CASSWGGEAFF.

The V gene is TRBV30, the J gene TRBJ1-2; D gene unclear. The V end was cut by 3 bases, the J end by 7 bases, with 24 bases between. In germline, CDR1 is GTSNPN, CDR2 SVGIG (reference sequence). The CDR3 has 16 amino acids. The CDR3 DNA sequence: TGTGCCTGGAGAAGCCGGTTCGACCGCCGGTTTGGTGGCTACACCTTC. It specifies CAWRSRFDRRFGGYTF. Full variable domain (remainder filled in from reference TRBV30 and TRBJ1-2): SQTIHQWPATLVQPVGSPLSLECTVEGTSNPNLYWYRQAAGRGLQLLFYSVGIGQISSEVPQNLSASRPQDRQFILSSKKLLLSDSGFYLCAWRSRFDRRFGGYTFGSGTRLTVV.

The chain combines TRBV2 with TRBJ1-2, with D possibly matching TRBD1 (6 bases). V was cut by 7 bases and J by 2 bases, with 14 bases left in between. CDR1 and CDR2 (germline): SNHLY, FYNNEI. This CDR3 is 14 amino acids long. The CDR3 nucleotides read TGTGCCAGCATAACTCAGGGGAGGAACTATGGCTACACCTTC. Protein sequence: CASITQGRNYGYTF.

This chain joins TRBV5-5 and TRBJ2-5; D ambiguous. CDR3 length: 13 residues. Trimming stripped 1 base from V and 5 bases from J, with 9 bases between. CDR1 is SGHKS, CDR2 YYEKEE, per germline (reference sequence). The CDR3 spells CASSLLEYETQYF. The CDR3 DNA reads TGTGCCAGCAGCTTGCTGGAGTACGAGACCCAGTACTTC. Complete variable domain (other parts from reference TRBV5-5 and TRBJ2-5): DAGVTQSPTHLIKTRGQQVTLRCSPISGHKSVSWYQQVLGQGPQFIFQYYEKEERGRGNFPDRFSARQFPNYSSELNVNALLLGDSALYLCASSLLEYETQYFGPGTRLLVL.

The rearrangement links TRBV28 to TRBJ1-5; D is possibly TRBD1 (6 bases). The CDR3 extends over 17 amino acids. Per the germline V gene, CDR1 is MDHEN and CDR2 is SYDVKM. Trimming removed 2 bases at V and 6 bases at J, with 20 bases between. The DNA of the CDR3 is TGTGCCAGCAGTTTACCCGGACAAGGGGGGAGCGCTCAGCCCCAGCATTTT. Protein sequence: CASSLPGQGGSAQPQHF.

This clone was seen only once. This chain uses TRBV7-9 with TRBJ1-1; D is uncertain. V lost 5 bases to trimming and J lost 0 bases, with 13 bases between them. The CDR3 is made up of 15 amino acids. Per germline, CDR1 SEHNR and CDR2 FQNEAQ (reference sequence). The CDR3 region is CASSPPSALNTEAFF. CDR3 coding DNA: TGTGCCAGCAGCCCCCCTTCGGCACTGAACACTGAAGCTTTCTTT.

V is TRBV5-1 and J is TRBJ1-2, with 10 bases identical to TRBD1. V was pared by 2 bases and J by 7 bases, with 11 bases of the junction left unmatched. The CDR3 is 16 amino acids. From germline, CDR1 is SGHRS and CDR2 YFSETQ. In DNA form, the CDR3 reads TGCGCCAGCAGCTTCGAAAGTCCGGGACAGGGGTTTGGCTACACCTTC. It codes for CASSFESPGQGFGYTF. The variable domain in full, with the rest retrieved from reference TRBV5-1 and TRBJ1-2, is KAGVTQTPRYLIKTRGQQVTLSCSPISGHRSVSWYQQTPGQGLQFLFEYFSETQRNKGNFPGRFSGRQFSNSRSEMNVSTLELGDSALYLCASSFESPGQGFGYTFGSGTRLTVV.

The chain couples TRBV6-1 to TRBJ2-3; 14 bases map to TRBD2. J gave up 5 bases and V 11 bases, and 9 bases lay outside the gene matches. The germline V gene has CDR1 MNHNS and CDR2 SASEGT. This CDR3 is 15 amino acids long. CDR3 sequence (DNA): TGTGCCGGGGCGACTAGCGGGGGGGCCGGAGATACGCAGTATTTT. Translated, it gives CAGATSGGAGDTQYF.

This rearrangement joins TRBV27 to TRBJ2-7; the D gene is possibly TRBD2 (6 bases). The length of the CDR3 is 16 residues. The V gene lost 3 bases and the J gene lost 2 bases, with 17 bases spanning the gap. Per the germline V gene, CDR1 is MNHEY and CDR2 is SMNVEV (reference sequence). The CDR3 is CASSLVGRLGTYEQYF. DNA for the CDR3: TGTGCCAGCAGTTTGGTTGGGAGACTAGGTACCTACGAGCAGTACTTC.

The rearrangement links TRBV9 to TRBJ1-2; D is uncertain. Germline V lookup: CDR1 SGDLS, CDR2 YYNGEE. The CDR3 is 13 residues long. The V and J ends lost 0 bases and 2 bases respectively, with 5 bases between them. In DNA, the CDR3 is TGTGCCAGCAGCGTAGACGGGAACTATGGCTACACCTTC. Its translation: CASSVDGNYGYTF.

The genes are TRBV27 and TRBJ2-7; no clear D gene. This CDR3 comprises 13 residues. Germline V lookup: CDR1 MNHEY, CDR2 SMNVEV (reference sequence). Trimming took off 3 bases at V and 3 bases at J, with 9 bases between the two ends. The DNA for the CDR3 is TGTGCCAGCAGTTTCTACAATAGCTACGAGCAGTACTTC. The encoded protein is CASSFYNSYEQYF.

Here the CDR3 DNA reads TGTGCCAGCAGTTACTCGAGGGGCAGGGAGGACACCATATATTTT. Translation: CASSYSRGREDTIYF. V and J are TRBV6-7 and TRBJ1-3; perhaps TRBD1 as D (5 bases). TRBV6-7 is recorded as an ORF, its role being uncertain. This CDR3 has 15 amino acids. The V and J ends lost 0 bases and 8 bases respectively, with 14 bases between them.

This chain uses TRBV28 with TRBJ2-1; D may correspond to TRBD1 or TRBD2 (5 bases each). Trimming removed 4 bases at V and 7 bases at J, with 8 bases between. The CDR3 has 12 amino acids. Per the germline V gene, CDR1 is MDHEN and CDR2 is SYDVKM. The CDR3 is CASSWGGNEQFF. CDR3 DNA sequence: TGTGCCAGCAGTTGGGGCGGGAATGAGCAGTTCTTC.

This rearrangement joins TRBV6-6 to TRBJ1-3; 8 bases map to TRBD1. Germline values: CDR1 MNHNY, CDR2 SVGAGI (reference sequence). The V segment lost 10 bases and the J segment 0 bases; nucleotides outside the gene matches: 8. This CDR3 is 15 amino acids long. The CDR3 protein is CATRDRSFSGNTIYF. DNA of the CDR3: TGTGCCACCCGGGACAGGTCCTTCTCTGGAAACACCATATATTTT.

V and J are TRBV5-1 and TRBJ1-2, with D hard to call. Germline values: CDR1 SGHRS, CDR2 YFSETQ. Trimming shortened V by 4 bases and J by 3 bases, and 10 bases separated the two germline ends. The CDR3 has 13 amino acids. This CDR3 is CASSLHQDYGYTF. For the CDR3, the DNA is TGCGCCAGCAGCCTGCACCAGGACTATGGCTACACCTTC.

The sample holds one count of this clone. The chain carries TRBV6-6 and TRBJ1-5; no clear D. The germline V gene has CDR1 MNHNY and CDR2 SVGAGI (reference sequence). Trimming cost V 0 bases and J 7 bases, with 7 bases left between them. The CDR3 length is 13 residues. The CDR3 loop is CASSYSKGQPQHF. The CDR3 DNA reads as TGTGCCAGCAGTTACTCTAAGGGCCAGCCCCAGCATTTT.

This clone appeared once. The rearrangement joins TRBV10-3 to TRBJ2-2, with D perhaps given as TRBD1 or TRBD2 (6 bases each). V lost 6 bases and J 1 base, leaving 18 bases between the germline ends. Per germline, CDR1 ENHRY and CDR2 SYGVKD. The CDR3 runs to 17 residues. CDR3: CAISSGHWDLNTGELFF. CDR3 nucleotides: TGTGCCATCAGCTCGGGACATTGGGACTTGAACACCGGGGAGCTGTTTTTT.

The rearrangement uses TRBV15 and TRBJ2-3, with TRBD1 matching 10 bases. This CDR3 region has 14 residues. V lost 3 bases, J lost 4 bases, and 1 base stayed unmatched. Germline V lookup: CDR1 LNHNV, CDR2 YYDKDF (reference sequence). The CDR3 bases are TGTGCCACCAGCAGGGGACAGGGGTCAGATACGCAGTATTTT. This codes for CATSRGQGSDTQYF.

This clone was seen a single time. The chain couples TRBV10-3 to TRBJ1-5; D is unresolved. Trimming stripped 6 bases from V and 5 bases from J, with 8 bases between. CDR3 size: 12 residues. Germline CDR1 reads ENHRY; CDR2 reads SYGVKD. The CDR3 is CAISAGDQPQHF. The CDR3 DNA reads TGTGCCATCAGCGCAGGAGATCAGCCCCAGCATTTT.